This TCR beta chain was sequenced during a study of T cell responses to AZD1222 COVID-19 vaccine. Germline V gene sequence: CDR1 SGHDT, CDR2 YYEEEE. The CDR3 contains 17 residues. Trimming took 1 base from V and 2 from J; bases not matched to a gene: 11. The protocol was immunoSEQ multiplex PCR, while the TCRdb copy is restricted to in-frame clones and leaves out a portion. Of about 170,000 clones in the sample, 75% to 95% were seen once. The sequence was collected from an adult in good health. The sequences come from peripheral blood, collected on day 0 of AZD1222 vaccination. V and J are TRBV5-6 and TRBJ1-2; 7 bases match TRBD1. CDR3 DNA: TGTGCCAGCAGCTTGCTCAGGGGGGCAGGGACCAACTATGGCTACACCTTC. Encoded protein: CASSLLRGAGTNYGYTF. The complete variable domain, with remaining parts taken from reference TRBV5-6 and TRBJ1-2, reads DAGVTQSPTHLIKTRGQQVTLRCSPKSGHDTVSWYQQALGQGPQFIFQYYEEEERQRGNFPDRFSGHQFPNYSSELNVNALLLGDSALYLCASSLLRGAGTNYGYTFGSGTRLTVV.